A selection of T cell receptor beta chains follows, all from one sample in a study of naive and memory T cell subsets. TCRdb used MiXCR to reprocess the UMI-ligation and nested PCR reads, holding one entry per CDR3 protein. The sample contains 150,000 or so distinct CDR3 sequences, about 18% of which appear only once. The sequenced sample was naive CD4+ T cells from blood. These receptors all come from a human donor in good health. Each CDR3 is given with its conserved first and last residue. The D gene is left open where the match is weak. Rows may omit the clone size; those that give it use once, few, many or a size class.

v_call	clone_size	j_call	d_call	cdr3_nt	cdr3_aa
TRBV10-3	few	TRBJ2-7	TRBD2	TGTGCCATCAGTGTGGGTAGCGGGAGTTACGAGCAGTACTTC	CAISVGSGSYEQYF
TRBV19	NA	TRBJ2-4	NA	TGTGCCAGTAGTAACCAGGGGTTGCGGGCCAAAAACATTCAGTACTTC	CASSNQGLRAKNIQYF
TRBV5-1	few	TRBJ2-7	TRBD1	TGCGCCAGCAGCGGCAGGACAGGGGTGTACGAGCAGTACTTC	CASSGRTGVYEQYF
TRBV11-1	few	TRBJ1-1	TRBD1	TGTGCCAGCAGCCAACGGGACAGGCTAGCCGCTTTCTTT	CASSQRDRLAAFF
TRBV27	few	TRBJ1-4	NA	TGTGCCAGCAGTTTATCCTTGGCGGGGCCAACTAATGAAAAACTGTTTTTT	CASSLSLAGPTNEKLFF
TRBV7-2	few	TRBJ2-3	NA	TGTGCCAGCTACAAAAGCGGGAGCACAGATACGCAGTATTTT	CASYKSGSTDTQYF
TRBV27	few	TRBJ2-2	NA	TGTGCCAGCAGTTTATCAAGGGTAGCCGGGGAGCTGTTTTTT	CASSLSRVAGELFF
TRBV5-1	few	TRBJ2-7	NA	TGCGCCAGCAGCTTACCCGGGAGCGGCTACGAGCAGTACTTC	CASSLPGSGYEQYF
TRBV7-9	NA	TRBJ1-1	TRBD1	TGTGCCAGCAGCATAAGGACAGGGAGAACTTTCTTT	CASSIRTGRTFF
TRBV29-1	once	TRBJ2-7	NA	TGCAGCGTCAAGAGGGACCCGCAAACCTACAAGCAGTACTTC	CSVKRDPQTYKQYF
TRBV2	few	TRBJ2-2	NA	TGTGCCAGCAGCCTCCGGCAGGGATCCGGGGAGCTGTTTTTT	CASSLRQGSGELFF
TRBV28	NA	TRBJ1-6	NA	TGTGCCAGCACCCGTTTGGGGAGTGATTCACCCCTCCACTTT	CASTRLGSDSPLHF
TRBV29-1	few	TRBJ2-4	NA	TGCAGCGTAGAGGAAAACAAAAACATTCAGTACTTC	CSVEENKNIQYF
TRBV12-3/TRBV12-4	many	TRBJ2-1	TRBD1	TGTGCCAGCAGTCCGGGGACAGGTTCCTACAATGAGCAGTTCTTC	CASSPGTGSYNEQFF
TRBV29-1	NA	TRBJ1-1	NA	TGCAGCGTTGTAATTACGGGGAGGAACACTGAAGCTTTCTTT	CSVVITGRNTEAFF
TRBV24-1	NA	TRBJ2-2	NA	TGTGCCACCAGTGATCCAAGCAGCATCACCGGGGAGCTGTTTTTT	CATSDPSSITGELFF
TRBV3-1	NA	TRBJ2-7	NA	TGTGCCAGCAGCCCAACACCGACTTCTCGCTACGAGCAGTACTTC	CASSPTPTSRYEQYF
TRBV27	few	TRBJ2-1	NA	TGTGCCAGCAGTTCCCTCGGAGGGAACCCTACCCTCAATGAGCAGTTCTTC	CASSSLGGNPTLNEQFF
TRBV12-3/TRBV12-4	few	TRBJ1-1	TRBD1	TGTGCCAGCAACCTGGGAGGGGGCGCCGTCACTGAAGCTTTCTTT	CASNLGGGAVTEAFF
TRBV5-1	few	TRBJ1-3	TRBD1	TGCGCCAGCAGCCTAGACAGGGGCGAACGGGGAAACACCATATATTTT	CASSLDRGERGNTIYF
TRBV5-1	few	TRBJ2-5	TRBD2	TGCGCCAGCAGCTTGGATGTTAGCGGGAAAGAGACCCAGTACTTC	CASSLDVSGKETQYF
TRBV24-1	few	TRBJ2-5	NA	TGTGCCACCAGTGATTCTGGGTTGGGGCGGACCCAGTACTTC	CATSDSGLGRTQYF
TRBV10-1	few	TRBJ2-3	NA	TGCGCCAGCAGTGACGCACAGGGTGACACAGATACGCAGTATTTT	CASSDAQGDTDTQYF
TRBV6-1	NA	TRBJ2-3	NA	TGTGCCAGCAGTCGAATATCGGTGCAGAACACAGATACGCAGTATTTT	CASSRISVQNTDTQYF
TRBV7-2	many	TRBJ2-3	TRBD2	TGTGCCAGCAGCTTAGGGATGGGACTAGCGGGAGGGCACACAGATACGCAGTATTTT	CASSLGMGLAGGHTDTQYF
TRBV12-3/TRBV12-4	NA	TRBJ2-3	TRBD2	TGTGCCAGCAGCGAGGGACTAGCGAGGTGGGCTATAAGGAGCGGGGGCACAGATACGCAGTATTTT	CASSEGLARWAIRSGGTDTQYF
TRBV20-1	few	TRBJ1-2	NA	TGCAGTGCTAGATATGGGCCGGACGGCTACACCTTC	CSARYGPDGYTF
TRBV5-4	NA	TRBJ2-5	TRBD1	TGTGCCAGCAGCGATTCCCCGAGGGGGCCCCAAGAGACCCAGTACTTC	CASSDSPRGPQETQYF
TRBV10-1	few	TRBJ2-5	TRBD1	TGCGCCAGCAGTGACGGGACAGGGCCGACGATGGAGACCCAGTACTTC	CASSDGTGPTMETQYF
TRBV20-1	NA	TRBJ2-7	NA	TGCAGTGCCCTCCCGGGTGGCAGCTCCTACGAGCAGTACTTC	CSALPGGSSYEQYF
TRBV10-3	few	TRBJ2-5	NA	TGTGCCATCAGTGACGAGGGGGAGACCCAGTACTTC	CAISDEGETQYF
TRBV30	NA	TRBJ2-1	TRBD2	TGTGCCTGGAAGGGACTAGCGGACAATGAGCAGTTCTTC	CAWKGLADNEQFF
TRBV6-2/TRBV6-3	NA	TRBJ2-5	TRBD1	TGTGCCAGCATCCAGGGGGCGGGATGGGGAGAGACCCAGTACTTC	CASIQGAGWGETQYF
TRBV10-3	NA	TRBJ2-5	NA	TGTGCCATCAGTGAGCTGGGTTACGAGACCCAGTACTTC	CAISELGYETQYF
TRBV6-6	NA	TRBJ1-4	NA	TGTGCCAGCAGTTACGGGGACGGAACTAATGAAAAACTGTTTTTT	CASSYGDGTNEKLFF
TRBV19	NA	TRBJ2-5	TRBD1	TGTGCCAGTAATCCTGGGGACAGGGGTGAGACCCAGTACTTC	CASNPGDRGETQYF
TRBV6-5	NA	TRBJ1-5	NA	TGTGCCAGCAGTAGGGGCCGTGGTCAGCCCCAGCATTTT	CASSRGRGQPQHF
TRBV2	NA	TRBJ2-3	NA	TGTGCCAGCGAGGGAACTAGGAGCACAGATACGCAGTATTTT	CASEGTRSTDTQYF